This TCR beta chain was profiled in a study of OX40 agonist ivuxolimab in advanced cancers. About the research overall: Partial responses were observed in three patients, of whom one had hepatocellular carcinoma and two had cutaneous melanoma.

Germline CDR1 is MNHNY and CDR2 is SVGAGI (reference sequence). This CDR3 has 13 amino acids. V trimming: 2 bases; J trimming: 6 bases; junction bases outside the gene matches: 2. The table came from immunoSEQ multiplex PCR; TCRdb's copy has only in-frame clones and leaves some out. Of 13,000 or so clones listed, 76% are singletons. The sequence derives from an adult with an advanced solid tumor such as melanoma, head and neck, liver or kidney cancer. Source: CD4+ or CD8+ T cells sorted from blood, taken in a trial of the OX40 agonist ivuxolimab. The J gene is TRBJ1-2, the V gene TRBV6-6; 8 nucleotides line up with TRBD1. CDR3 DNA: TGTGCCAGCAGTTACGGACAGGGCGATGGCTACACCTTC. Translated: CASSYGQGDGYTF.